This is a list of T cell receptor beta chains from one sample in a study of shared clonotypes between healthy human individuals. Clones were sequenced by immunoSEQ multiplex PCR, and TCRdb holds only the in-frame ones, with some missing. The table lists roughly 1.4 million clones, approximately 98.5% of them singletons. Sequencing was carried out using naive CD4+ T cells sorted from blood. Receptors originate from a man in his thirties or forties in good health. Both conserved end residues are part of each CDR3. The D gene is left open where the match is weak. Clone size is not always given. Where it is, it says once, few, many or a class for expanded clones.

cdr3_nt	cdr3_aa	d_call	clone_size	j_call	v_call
TGCGCCAGCAGCCAGGGGGGGTACCAGGGGAGTGAAAAACTGTTTTTT	CASSQGGYQGSEKLFF	-	-	TRBJ1-4	TRBV4-3
TGTGCCAGTAGTATAGATAAAACAGGGCGCCCCCACGAGCAGTACTTC	CASSIDKTGRPHEQYF	-	-	TRBJ2-7	TRBV19
TGTGCCAGCAATGACTACAATGAGCAGTTCTTC	CASNDYNEQFF	-	-	TRBJ2-1	TRBV2
TGCGCCAGCAGTGACTTCACAGCCCCGGAGGGCGAGCAGTACTTC	CASSDFTAPEGEQYF	-	-	TRBJ2-7	TRBV10-1
TGCGCCAGCAGCTGGGCGGCTCTAGCGGGGGCCACAGATACGCAGTATTTT	CASSWAALAGATDTQYF	TRBD2	-	TRBJ2-3	TRBV5-1
TGTGCCAGCAGTAGACGGGGTTGGGAGGATGGCTACACCTTC	CASSRRGWEDGYTF	-	-	TRBJ1-2	TRBV27
TGTGCCAGCAGCTTGGACAGGGGGCGATCCGGGGAGCTGTTTTTT	CASSLDRGRSGELFF	TRBD1	-	TRBJ2-2	TRBV9
TGTGCCATCCATCCGTCGGGCTCCTACGAGCAGTACTTC	CAIHPSGSYEQYF	-	-	TRBJ2-7	TRBV10-3
TGTGCCAGCAGCGTAGGGCAGAGTTACAATGAGCAGTTCTTC	CASSVGQSYNEQFF	-	-	TRBJ2-1	TRBV9
TGCGCCAGCAGCCCAATAGCGGGAGGGACGGATACGCAGTATTTT	CASSPIAGGTDTQYF	TRBD2	-	TRBJ2-3	TRBV5-1
TGTGCCAGCAGTTCTTTGGCAGGGGGCCCCCTTAGCAATCAGCCCCAGCATTTT	CASSSLAGGPLSNQPQHF	TRBD1	-	TRBJ1-5	TRBV28
TGCGCCAGCAGCTTGGGCACCGGACAGGGCAATCAGCCCCAGCATTTT	CASSLGTGQGNQPQHF	TRBD1	-	TRBJ1-5	TRBV5-1
TGTGCCAGCAGCTCGACTAGTGGGGCCACAGATACGCAGTATTTT	CASSSTSGATDTQYF	-	-	TRBJ2-3	TRBV5-4
TGTGCCAGCAGCTTACTCCGGGAAGGGGGCTACACCTTC	CASSLLREGGYTF	-	-	TRBJ1-2	TRBV7-8
TGCGCCACGACAGAATACTACGAGCAGTACTTC	CATTEYYEQYF	-	-	TRBJ2-7	TRBV5-1
TGTGCCAGCAGCCTCCGCCCTGCGGGACAGGGGGTATCAACTAATGAAAAACTGTTTTTT	CASSLRPAGQGVSTNEKLFF	TRBD1	-	TRBJ1-4	TRBV5-1
TGTGCCAGCAGCGGCCATCACAGGGGGCTTTATGGCTACACCTTC	CASSGHHRGLYGYTF	TRBD1	-	TRBJ1-2	TRBV6-5
TGCGCCAGCAGCCAAGATCTGGGTTACTCCTACGAGCAGTACTTC	CASSQDLGYSYEQYF	-	-	TRBJ2-7	TRBV4-3
TGTGCCAGCATAGAGCGGGAGGGAACAGATACGCAGTATTTT	CASIEREGTDTQYF	TRBD2	-	TRBJ2-3	TRBV2
TGTGCCTACCAGCGGGCTCAAATCGATGAGCAGTTCTTC	CAYQRAQIDEQFF	-	-	TRBJ2-1	TRBV7-9
TGTGCCAGCAGTCGCGCTAGGAACCCTCAGGGATACTATGGCTACACCTTC	CASSRARNPQGYYGYTF	-	-	TRBJ1-2	TRBV28
TGTGCCAGCAGCTTACAGGGGCGGGGAAACACCATATATTTT	CASSLQGRGNTIYF	-	-	TRBJ1-3	TRBV7-9
TGTGCCAGTAGTTCCGGGACCCCAAGGGATGAGCAGTTCTTC	CASSSGTPRDEQFF	-	once	TRBJ2-1	TRBV19
TGTGCCATCAGTGCCGGACAGCACTACGAGCAGTACTTC	CAISAGQHYEQYF	-	-	TRBJ2-7	TRBV10-3
TGTGCCAGCTCACGTGGGACAGGGAATGAAAAACTGTTTTTT	CASSRGTGNEKLFF	TRBD1	-	TRBJ1-4	TRBV18
TGTGCCAGCAGCTCCGGACATTTTCAGCCCCAGCATTTT	CASSSGHFQPQHF	-	-	TRBJ1-5	TRBV5-5
TGCGCCAGCAGCCTACAGGGAAGGGACACTGAAGCTTTCTTT	CASSLQGRDTEAFF	-	-	TRBJ1-1	TRBV5-1
TGTGCCAGCAGCACCGACAGGGGGAATGAGCAGTTCTTC	CASSTDRGNEQFF	TRBD1	once	TRBJ2-1	TRBV7-9
TGTGCCAGCAGCGAACAGGGGGCCGATGGCTACACCTTC	CASSEQGADGYTF	TRBD1	few	TRBJ1-2	TRBV2
TGTGCCAGCAGCGTAGGAGCGGGAGATGCCCATTTCCGCACAGATACGCAGTATTTT	CASSVGAGDAHFRTDTQYF	TRBD2	-	TRBJ2-3	TRBV9
TGCAGCGCCGGGATCAACACCGGGGAGCTGTTTTTT	CSAGINTGELFF	-	-	TRBJ2-2	TRBV29-1
TGCAGCGTCCCATCGCCAACTTCGAATGAGCAGTTCTTC	CSVPSPTSNEQFF	-	-	TRBJ2-1	TRBV29-1
TGTGCCAGCAGTCTTCGCAGTTTCCGGACAGGACCAAATGAAAAACTGTTTTTT	CASSLRSFRTGPNEKLFF	TRBD1	-	TRBJ1-4	TRBV28
TGTGCCAGCAGCTTAGATAGACTAGCGGGAGGTCATGAGCAGTTCTTC	CASSLDRLAGGHEQFF	TRBD2	-	TRBJ2-1	TRBV7-6
TGTGCCAGCAGTGAGGGCCCACACACAGATACGCAGTATTTT	CASSEGPHTDTQYF	-	-	TRBJ2-3	TRBV6-4